These 5 T cell receptor beta chains came from one sample sequenced in a study of cytomegalovirus exposure and HLA in healthy donors. The PCR ran on 60 Vbeta and 13 Jbeta primers. Produced via immunoSEQ multiplex PCR; TCRdb's table is partial and in-frame only. The sample includes 150,000 to 200,000 clones, 71% of them seen just once. Sequencing was performed on PBMCs. These receptor sequences come from a girl aged 10-17 years in good health and CMV-seronegative.

The chain is built from TRBV6-6 and TRBJ1-2; D gene uncertain. The CDR3 is 12 residues long. V lost 1 base and J 6 bases, leaving 6 bases between the germline ends. Germline assignment: CDR1 MNHNY and CDR2 SVGAGI (reference sequence). The CDR3 is CASSYWANGYTF. For the CDR3, the DNA is TGTGCCAGCAGTTACTGGGCGAATGGCTACACCTTC.

V is TRBV5-4 and J is TRBJ2-1; 7 bases align to TRBD1. CDR3 size: 14 residues. V trimming: 5 bases; J trimming: 6 bases; junction bases outside the gene matches: 8. Looked up from germline, CDR1 is SGHNT and CDR2 is YYREEE (reference sequence). The CDR3 protein is CASRPNRGGNEQFF. CDR3 in DNA: TGTGCCAGCAGACCGAACAGGGGTGGCAATGAGCAGTTCTTC.

The CDR3 loop reads CASSFQGANTEAFF. CDR3 coding DNA: TGCGCCAGCAGCTTTCAGGGGGCGAACACTGAAGCTTTCTTT. V gene TRBV5-1 combines with J gene TRBJ1-1, with TRBD1 matching over 8 bases. V was pared by 2 bases and J by 1 base, with 1 base of the junction left unmatched. CDR1 SGHRS and CDR2 YFSETQ come from the germline V gene. The CDR3 spans 14 residues.

The chain links TRBV11-2 to TRBJ2-7; 7 positions match TRBD1. The CDR3 has 13 amino acids. Looked up from germline, CDR1 is SGHAT and CDR2 is FQNNGV. J gave up 4 bases and V 5 bases, and 5 bases lay outside the gene matches. CDR3 DNA: TGTGCCAGCAGCCGGGACAGCTATTACGAGCAGTACTTC. It translates to CASSRDSYYEQYF.

This clone was found once. The CDR3 is CASSSQGTEAFF. CDR3 bases: TGTGCCAGCTCATCTCAGGGTACTGAAGCTTTCTTT. The chain is built from TRBV18 and TRBJ1-1, with a possible D match to TRBD1 (5 bases). Trimming removed 5 bases at V and 5 bases at J, with 9 bases between. The CDR3 contains 12 residues. Germline loops: CDR1 KGHSH, CDR2 LQKENI.